A selection of T cell receptor beta chains follows, all from one sample in a study of circulating and synovial CD4+ cells in juvenile arthritis. Profiling relied on immunoSEQ multiplex PCR, and the TCRdb table lists in-frame clones only, not all of them. The table includes some 33,000 clones, approximately 93% detected once. Sequencing used CD4+ T cells from blood. Receptors were obtained from a human donor with juvenile idiopathic arthritis. Each CDR3 is given with its conserved first and last residue. The D gene is left open where the match is weak. Clone size appears in some rows only: once, few, many, or a class for an expanded clone.

clone_size d_call j_call v_call cdr3_aa cdr3_nt
NA TRBD2 TRBJ2-5 TRBV18 CASSPLAGGETQYF TGTGCCAGCTCACCTCTAGCGGGGGGAGAGACCCAGTACTTC
NA NA TRBJ1-5 TRBV6-1 CASSDRVGRRANLPQHF TGTGCCAGCAGTGACAGGGTCGGCCGACGAGCCAATCTGCCCCAGCATTTT
NA TRBD1 TRBJ1-5 TRBV18 CASSLTGGNQPQHF TGTGCCAGCTCACTTACAGGGGGCAATCAGCCCCAGCATTTT
NA NA TRBJ1-5 TRBV6-6 CASSYNNNQPQHF TGTGCCAGCAGTTATAACAACAATCAGCCCCAGCATTTT
few NA TRBJ1-3 TRBV18 CASSPDRLTSGNTIYF TGTGCCAGCTCACCGGACAGACTTACCTCTGGAAACACCATATATTTT
NA TRBD1 TRBJ2-7 TRBV4-3 CASSSRTGSEQYF TGCGCCAGCAGCTCCCGGACAGGGAGCGAGCAGTACTTC
once NA TRBJ2-5 TRBV5-6 CASSPSLTSPQETQYF TGTGCCAGCAGTCCATCGCTGACAAGTCCCCAAGAGACCCAGTACTTC
NA TRBD1 TRBJ2-7 TRBV4-3 CASSQGTGEVYEQYF TGCGCCAGCAGCCAGGGGACAGGGGAGGTCTACGAGCAGTACTTC
NA NA TRBJ2-5 TRBV12-1 CASSLSQARQETQYF TGTGCCAGCAGCTTGAGTCAGGCACGGCAAGAGACCCAGTACTTC
NA NA TRBJ2-7 TRBV27 CASSLFGSSYEQYF TGTGCCAGCAGTTTGTTTGGGAGCTCCTACGAGCAGTACTTC
NA NA TRBJ2-1 TRBV18 CASSPRASNEQFF TGTGCCAGCTCACCACGGGCCTCGAATGAGCAGTTCTTC
NA NA TRBJ1-5 TRBV7-9 CASSLDRNQPQHF TGTGCCAGCAGCTTAGACAGAAATCAGCCCCAGCATTTT
NA TRBD1 TRBJ2-4 TRBV7-2 CASSPMTGATKNIQYF TGTGCCAGCAGCCCTATGACAGGGGCGACCAAAAACATTCAGTACTTC
NA TRBD2 TRBJ2-7 TRBV2 CASSDQLAGGYEQYF TGTGCCAGCAGTGATCAACTAGCGGGGGGCTACGAGCAGTACTTC
NA TRBD1 TRBJ1-2 TRBV30 CAWTGGKNGDYGYTF TGTGCCTGGACAGGGGGCAAAAATGGTGACTATGGCTACACCTTC
NA TRBD2 TRBJ2-3 TRBV7-2 CASSLDPVTSGGADTQYF TGTGCCAGCAGCTTAGACCCCGTGACTAGCGGGGGGGCAGATACGCAGTATTTT
NA NA TRBJ2-7 TRBV5-1 CASSLESGYSYEQYF TGCGCCAGCAGCTTGGAATCAGGGTACTCCTACGAGCAGTACTTC
NA TRBD2 TRBJ2-2 TRBV5-3 CARLLWTSGGAGTGELFF TGTGCCAGACTCCTTTGGACTAGCGGGGGGGCGGGCACCGGGGAGCTGTTTTTT
once TRBD2 TRBJ2-3 TRBV19 CASTNQAGGPSTDTQYF TGTGCCAGTACCAATCAAGCGGGGGGGCCGAGCACAGATACGCAGTATTTT
NA NA TRBJ1-2 TRBV7-9 CASSTGAYYGYTF TGTGCCAGCAGCACGGGAGCTTACTATGGCTACACCTTC
NA NA TRBJ2-1 TRBV19 CASRQGGFATDEQFF TGTGCCAGTAGGCAGGGGGGCTTCGCTACAGATGAGCAGTTCTTC
NA NA TRBJ2-3 TRBV6-5 CASSSLGGPDTQYF TGTGCCAGCAGTTCTTTGGGGGGACCAGATACGCAGTATTTT
NA NA TRBJ2-5 TRBV19 CASSINAGVPRKTQYF TGTGCCAGTAGTATAAACGCAGGGGTACCCAGGAAGACCCAGTACTTC
NA TRBD2 TRBJ2-2 TRBV10-2 CASGGEGSWGRTGELFF TGCGCCAGCGGAGGGGAGGGGAGTTGGGGTCGCACCGGGGAGCTGTTTTTT
NA TRBD1 TRBJ2-7 TRBV10-2 CASSLGQGVISYEQYF TGCGCCAGCAGCCTGGGACAGGGGGTGATCAGCTACGAGCAGTACTTC
once TRBD1 TRBJ1-2 TRBV4-1 CASSSWTGNKKDYGYTF TGCGCCAGCAGCTCTTGGACAGGGAACAAGAAAGACTATGGCTACACCTTC
NA TRBD1 TRBJ2-2 TRBV5-8 CASSGKGASETGELFF TGTGCCAGCAGCGGGAAGGGGGCATCGGAGACCGGGGAGCTGTTTTTT
NA TRBD2 TRBJ2-1 TRBV6-6 CASTTPIIAGVNEQFF TGTGCCAGCACCACCCCTATCATAGCGGGGGTAAATGAGCAGTTCTTC
NA NA TRBJ1-5 TRBV15 CATSRATGPQHF TGTGCCACCAGCAGAGCAACAGGTCCCCAGCATTTT
NA TRBD1 TRBJ1-3 TRBV7-3 CASSFGTGPGNTIYF TGTGCCAGCAGCTTCGGGACAGGGCCTGGAAACACCATATATTTT
NA TRBD1 TRBJ1-2 TRBV28 CAAGGPLGRNYGYTF TGTGCCGCAGGGGGTCCCTTAGGGAGGAACTATGGCTACACCTTC
NA TRBD2 TRBJ2-7 TRBV5-4 CASSRIAGGSSSYEQYF TGTGCCAGCAGCCGGATAGCGGGGGGCAGTAGCTCCTACGAGCAGTACTTC
NA NA TRBJ2-3 TRBV9 CASSVDLYPDTQYF TGTGCCAGCAGCGTAGATCTTTATCCAGATACGCAGTATTTT
once NA TRBJ1-2 TRBV9 CASSGGSGYGYTF TGTGCCAGCAGCGGGGGTTCGGGGTACGGCTACACCTTC
few TRBD1 TRBJ1-1 TRBV5-1 CASSFGTGGEAFF TGCGCCAGCAGCTTTGGGACAGGGGGTGAAGCTTTCTTT
NA NA TRBJ1-2 TRBV18 CASSPSQGYGYTF TGTGCCAGCTCACCATCACAGGGCTATGGCTACACCTTC
NA NA TRBJ1-2 TRBV4-1 CASSQDGGFYGYTF TGCGCCAGCAGCCAAGACGGCGGCTTCTATGGCTACACCTTC
NA NA TRBJ2-3 TRBV6-5 CASSWARITDTQYF TGTGCCAGCAGTTGGGCACGGATCACAGATACGCAGTATTTT
NA NA TRBJ1-1 TRBV6-1 CASSEPSGATEAFF TGTGCCAGCAGTGAACCGTCAGGGGCCACTGAAGCTTTCTTT
NA NA TRBJ1-3 TRBV15 CATSRGAWAGNTIYF TGTGCCACCAGCCGGGGAGCGTGGGCTGGAAACACCATATATTTT
NA TRBD1 TRBJ2-3 TRBV27 CASSLSARGDTQYF TGTGCCAGCAGTTTATCAGCCAGGGGGGATACGCAGTATTTT
NA TRBD1 TRBJ2-2 TRBV29-1 CSVGQGDTGELFF TGCAGCGTTGGGCAGGGGGACACCGGGGAGCTGTTTTTT
NA NA TRBJ1-6 TRBV25-1 CASSDRNTGTRSPLHF TGTGCCAGCAGTGACAGGAACACAGGGACACGTTCCCCCCTCCACTTT
NA TRBD1 TRBJ2-7 TRBV7-9 CASIFGGTGDFYEQYF TGTGCCAGCATCTTCGGGGGGACAGGGGATTTCTACGAGCAGTACTTC
NA NA TRBJ1-5 TRBV6-5 CASSQHRVSNQPQHF TGTGCCAGCAGTCAACACAGGGTTTCCAATCAGCCCCAGCATTTT
NA TRBD2 TRBJ2-1 TRBV4-3 CASSQERTGGLGEQFF TGCGCCAGCAGCCAAGAAAGGACGGGGGGGCTCGGTGAGCAGTTCTTC
NA TRBD1 TRBJ1-1 TRBV7-2 CASSLTGVTEAFF TGTGCCAGCAGCTTAACAGGGGTTACTGAAGCTTTCTTT
NA TRBD2 TRBJ2-3 TRBV7-2 CASSPGLAGGLDTQYF TGTGCCAGCAGCCCGGGGCTAGCGGGGGGCCTCGATACGCAGTATTTT